This passage covers 15 T cell receptor beta chains from one sample sequenced in a study of T-cell memory formation after mild COVID-19 listed by TCRdb under 2021. The method was 5' RACE. TCRdb names Illumina NovaSeq 6000 as the instrument used. TCRdb reran the public reads through fastp at Q25 and MiXCR, keeping productive beta chains. Merged by CDR3 protein, the rows form single entries marked with the most common genes and DNA. In all, the sample holds hundreds of thousands of distinct CDR3 sequences, and about 20% of those were seen once. The ten top clones hold approximately 8% of the sample. The specimen was PBMCs or a T cell subset sorted from them (not recorded which). Receptors originate from an adult woman who had mild COVID-19 (a few samples of this study predate the infection). The sample titles of this study are shuffled in the database, so cell type and time point are left out; the donor was told from shared clones.

The chain carries TRBV9 and TRBJ2-7; D remains ambiguous. The germline V gene has CDR1 SGDLS and CDR2 YYNGEE. The CDR3 length is 14 residues. Deletions cut 0 bases from V and 3 bases from J, with 10 bases between. This CDR3 reads CASSVGGSFYEQYF. Here the CDR3 DNA reads TGTGCCAGCAGCGTAGGAGGTAGTTTCTACGAGCAGTACTTC.

The chain recombines TRBV18 with TRBJ1-1; D not resolved. The germline V gene has CDR1 KGHSH and CDR2 LQKENI. V was cut by 1 base and J by 6 bases, with 15 bases left in between. This CDR3 has 15 residues. The CDR3 DNA follows: TGTGCCAGCTCACCACGGGGTGGTGATGGCGCTGAAGCTTTCTTT. It yields the protein CASSPRGGDGAEAFF.

The chain uses TRBV10-3 and TRBJ2-7, with TRBD1 matching 8 bases. The CDR3 consists of 13 residues. The trim removed 9 bases at V and 3 bases at J, leaving 7 bases unmatched. In germline, CDR1 is ENHRY, CDR2 SYGVKD. CDR3 DNA sequence: TGTGCCATACAGACAGGGGAAAGCTACGAGCAGTACTTC. Translating it yields CAIQTGESYEQYF.

This rearrangement joins TRBV30 to TRBJ2-7; D ambiguous. Per germline, CDR1 GTSNPN and CDR2 SVGIG (reference sequence). With 0 bases removed from V and 6 bases from J, the gap between germline ends came to 6 bases. This CDR3 contains 11 residues. CDR3 residues: CAWSVWGEQYF. In DNA form, the CDR3 reads TGTGCCTGGAGTGTATGGGGCGAGCAGTACTTC.

CDR3 nucleotides: TGTGCCACCAGTGATTTTAAGAACGAGCAGTACTTC. This encodes CATSDFKNEQYF. This rearrangement joins TRBV24-1 to TRBJ2-7; no definite D call. V was clipped by 1 base and J by 5 bases, with 5 bases between them. The CDR3 has 12 amino acids. Germline V lookup: CDR1 KGHDR, CDR2 SFDVKD.

The table lists this clonotype with many counts. The CDR3 nucleotides are TGCGCCAGCAGCCCCTGTGGGCCCCAGCATTTT. Residues: CASSPCGPQHF. The genes are TRBV5-1 and TRBJ1-5, with D uncertain. V was clipped by 4 bases and J by 9 bases, with 8 bases between them. Germline V CDR1 and CDR2: SGHRS, YFSETQ. This CDR3 region has 11 residues.

This clonotype was observed a handful of times. The chain uses TRBV9 and TRBJ2-2; TRBD2 aligns across 7 bases. The CDR3 is made up of 16 amino acids. The germline V gene has CDR1 SGDLS and CDR2 YYNGEE. J gave up 2 bases and V 0 bases, and 4 bases lay outside the gene matches. The chain's CDR3 is CASSVGLADNTGELFF. In nucleotides, the CDR3 is TGTGCCAGCAGCGTAGGCCTAGCGGATAACACCGGGGAGCTGTTTTTT.

This clonotype appeared a single time. The chain joins TRBV12-3 or TRBV12-4 to TRBJ1-3; D is possibly TRBD1 (6 bases). There are 19 residues in the CDR3. V shed 1 base and J shed 2 bases, with 21 bases lying between them. The CDR3 DNA sequence: TGTGCCAGCAGTTTAGTAGTGGTCCGGGACAAATCAGCTGGAAACACCATATATTTT. Translating it yields CASSLVVVRDKSAGNTIYF.

This clonotype was seen more than once but under ten times. The rearrangement links TRBV5-4 to TRBJ2-7; TRBD2 aligns across 11 bases. Germline CDR1 is SGHNT and CDR2 is YYREEE (reference sequence). The CDR3 is 16 amino acids. V lost 3 bases and J lost 3; bases outside the gene matches: 8. Here the CDR3 DNA reads TGTGCCAGCAGCTCCTCCCGACTAGCGGGACACTACGAGCAGTACTTC. Translated: CASSSSRLAGHYEQYF. Based on the CDR3 plus reference TRBV5-4 and TRBJ2-7, the full variable domain is ETGVTQSPTHLIKTRGQQVTLRCSSQSGHNTVSWYQQALGQGPQFIFQYYREEENGRGNFPPRFSGLQFPNYSSELNVNALELDDSALYLCASSSSRLAGHYEQYFGPGTRLTVT.

In this sample, this clonotype turned up a few times. CDR3 coding DNA: TGTGCCAGCAGGTCATTTTACACCGGGGAGCTGTTTTTT. Encoded protein: CASRSFYTGELFF. The chain combines TRBV12-3 or TRBV12-4 with TRBJ2-2, with D uncertain. This CDR3 is 13 amino acids long. Trimming cost V 6 bases and J 3 bases, with 8 bases left between them.

This clonotype appeared a few times. The V gene is TRBV5-1, the J gene TRBJ1-1, with D unclear. This CDR3 has 17 residues. CDR1 and CDR2 from the germline V gene are SGHRS and YFSETQ. Trimming stripped 1 base from V and 7 bases from J, with 23 bases between. CDR3 protein: CASSLPPLRLELHEAFF. The CDR3 DNA sequence: TGCGCCAGCAGCTTGCCGCCGCTCCGGCTCGAACTCCATGAAGCTTTCTTT.

The rearrangement uses TRBV7-9 and TRBJ2-7; 9 bases map to TRBD1. This CDR3 region has 14 residues. V was clipped by 5 bases and J by 7 bases; unmatched bases: 9. From germline, CDR1 is SEHNR and CDR2 FQNEAQ (reference sequence). The CDR3 region has the DNA TGTGCCAGCAGCCATCACGCCGGGACAGGGGAGCAGTACTTC. It translates to CASSHHAGTGEQYF.

The genes are TRBV7-2 and TRBJ2-1; D perhaps matches TRBD2 (5 bases). The CDR3 sequence is 16 residues long. CDR1 and CDR2 from the germline V gene are SGHTA and FQGNSA. Trimming took 4 bases from V and 0 from J, leaving 13 bases between them. This CDR3 is CASSSAARASYNEQFF. The CDR3 nucleotides are TGTGCCAGCAGCTCAGCGGCTAGAGCCTCCTACAATGAGCAGTTCTTC.

This clonotype has only a few counts. This sequence joins TRBV7-3 and TRBJ2-3; TRBD1 or TRBD2 may be the D gene (6 bases each). Germline loops: CDR1 SGHTA, CDR2 FQGTGA. The V gene lost 1 base and the J gene lost 5 bases, with 16 bases spanning the gap. CDR3 length: 16 residues. The CDR3 reads CASSLRGGLTRDTQYF. The CDR3, as DNA: TGTGCCAGCAGCTTAAGAGGGGGGCTGACCAGAGATACGCAGTATTTT.

In this sample, this clonotype turned up a few times. The J gene is TRBJ1-1, the V gene TRBV20-1; 9 nucleotides line up with TRBD1. The germline CDR1 and CDR2 sequences are DFQATT and SNEGSKA (reference sequence). V lost 6 bases and J lost 5; bases outside the gene matches: 7. CDR3 length equals 13 residues. The CDR3 nucleotides read TGCAGTGCACTCAACAGGGGGCGAACTGAAGCTTTCTTT. It is translated as CSALNRGRTEAFF.